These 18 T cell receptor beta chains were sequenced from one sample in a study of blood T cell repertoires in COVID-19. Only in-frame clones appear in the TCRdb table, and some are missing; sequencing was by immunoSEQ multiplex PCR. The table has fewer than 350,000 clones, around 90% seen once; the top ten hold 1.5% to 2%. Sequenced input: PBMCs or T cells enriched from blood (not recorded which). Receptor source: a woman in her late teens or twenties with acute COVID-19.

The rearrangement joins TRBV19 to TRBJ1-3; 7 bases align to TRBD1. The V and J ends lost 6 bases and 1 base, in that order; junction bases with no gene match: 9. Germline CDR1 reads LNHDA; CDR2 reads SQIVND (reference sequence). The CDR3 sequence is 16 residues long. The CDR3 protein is CASRRDRSLSGNTIYF. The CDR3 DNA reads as TGTGCCAGTAGGAGGGACAGAAGTTTGTCTGGAAACACCATATATTTT.

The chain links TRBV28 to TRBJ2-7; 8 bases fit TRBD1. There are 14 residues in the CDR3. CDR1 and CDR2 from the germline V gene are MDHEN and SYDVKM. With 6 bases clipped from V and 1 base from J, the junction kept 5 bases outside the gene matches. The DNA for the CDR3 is TGTGCCAGCAGGACCGGGACAGGATCCTACGAGCAGTACTTC. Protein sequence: CASRTGTGSYEQYF.

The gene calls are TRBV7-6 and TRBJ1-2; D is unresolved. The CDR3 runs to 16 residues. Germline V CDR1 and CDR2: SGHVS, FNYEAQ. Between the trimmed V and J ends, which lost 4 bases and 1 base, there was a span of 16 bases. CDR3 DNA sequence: TGTGCCAGCAGCTATCTTACGGGGTCGTATAACTATGGCTACACCTTC. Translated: CASSYLTGSYNYGYTF.

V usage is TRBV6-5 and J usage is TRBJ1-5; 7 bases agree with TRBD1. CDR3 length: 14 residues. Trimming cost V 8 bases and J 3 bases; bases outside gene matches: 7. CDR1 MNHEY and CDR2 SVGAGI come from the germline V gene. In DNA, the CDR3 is TGTGCCAGCGGGGACAGTCCCAACAATCAGCCCCAGCATTTT. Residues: CASGDSPNNQPQHF.

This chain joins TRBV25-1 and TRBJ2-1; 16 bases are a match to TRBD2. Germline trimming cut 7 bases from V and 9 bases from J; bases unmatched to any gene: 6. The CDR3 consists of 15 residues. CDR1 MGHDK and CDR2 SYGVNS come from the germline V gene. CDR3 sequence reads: CASTGTSGRVSEQFF. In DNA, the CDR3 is TGTGCCAGCACCGGGACTAGCGGGAGGGTTAGTGAGCAGTTCTTC.

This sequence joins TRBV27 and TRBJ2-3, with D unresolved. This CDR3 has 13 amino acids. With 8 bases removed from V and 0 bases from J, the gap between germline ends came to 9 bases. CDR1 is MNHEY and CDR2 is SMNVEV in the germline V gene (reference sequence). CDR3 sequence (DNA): TGTGCCAGCTTTGAGGCTAGCACAGATACGCAGTATTTT. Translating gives CASFEASTDTQYF.

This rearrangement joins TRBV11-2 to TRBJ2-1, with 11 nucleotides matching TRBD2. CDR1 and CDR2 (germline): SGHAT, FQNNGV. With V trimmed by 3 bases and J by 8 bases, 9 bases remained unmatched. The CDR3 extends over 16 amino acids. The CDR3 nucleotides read TGTGCCAGCAGCTTGGTCATTAGCGGGAGGGCCTATGAGCAGTTCTTC. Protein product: CASSLVISGRAYEQFF.

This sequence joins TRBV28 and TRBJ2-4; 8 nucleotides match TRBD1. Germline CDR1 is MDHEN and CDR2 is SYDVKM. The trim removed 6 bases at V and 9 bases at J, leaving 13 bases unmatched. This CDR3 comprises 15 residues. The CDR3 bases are TGTGCCAGCAGACGGGCCGGGACAGGAGGTGGCATTCAGTACTTC. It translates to CASRRAGTGGGIQYF.

The CDR3 sequence: CASSLAGTADGGYTF. DNA of the CDR3: TGTGCCAGCAGCTTAGCGGGGACAGCGGACGGGGGCTACACCTTC. The chain couples TRBV7-6 to TRBJ1-2; TRBD1 matches at 7 bases. V shed 0 bases and J 8 bases; nucleotides not matched to a gene: 9. The CDR3 is 15 residues long. Germline V lookup: CDR1 SGHVS, CDR2 FNYEAQ.

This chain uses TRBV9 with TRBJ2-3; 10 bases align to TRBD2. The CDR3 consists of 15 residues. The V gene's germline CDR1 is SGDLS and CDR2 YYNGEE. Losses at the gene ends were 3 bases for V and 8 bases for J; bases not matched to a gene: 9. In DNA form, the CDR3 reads TGTGCCAGCAGCGCGGGAGGTCTAGCGGGAGTTACGCAGTATTTT. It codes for CASSAGGLAGVTQYF.

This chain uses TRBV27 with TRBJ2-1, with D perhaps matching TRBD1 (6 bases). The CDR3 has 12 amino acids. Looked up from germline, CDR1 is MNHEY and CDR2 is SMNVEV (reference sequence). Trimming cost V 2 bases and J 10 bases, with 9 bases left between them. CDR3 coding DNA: TGTGCCAGCAGTTTAATTGGACAGGAGCAGTTCTTC. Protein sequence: CASSLIGQEQFF.

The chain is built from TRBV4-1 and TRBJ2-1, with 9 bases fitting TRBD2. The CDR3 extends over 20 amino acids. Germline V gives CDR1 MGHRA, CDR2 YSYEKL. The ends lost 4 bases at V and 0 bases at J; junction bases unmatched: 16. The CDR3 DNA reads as TGCGCCAGCAGCCTACTTAGGGTAGCGGGAGATTTCGACTCCTACAATGAGCAGTTCTTC. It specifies CASSLLRVAGDFDSYNEQFF.

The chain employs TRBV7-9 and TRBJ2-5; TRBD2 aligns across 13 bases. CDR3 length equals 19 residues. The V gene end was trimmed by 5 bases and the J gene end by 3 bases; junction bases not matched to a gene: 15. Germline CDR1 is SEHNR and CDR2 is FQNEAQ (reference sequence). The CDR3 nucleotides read TGTGCCAGCAGCCAGGGACTAGCGGGGCCCGGAATGGGGGAAGAGACCCAGTACTTC. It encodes CASSQGLAGPGMGEETQYF.

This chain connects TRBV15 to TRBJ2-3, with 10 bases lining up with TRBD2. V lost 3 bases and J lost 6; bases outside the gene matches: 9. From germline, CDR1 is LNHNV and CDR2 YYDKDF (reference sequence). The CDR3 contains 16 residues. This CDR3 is CATSSFLAGARDTQYF. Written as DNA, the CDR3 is TGTGCCACCAGCAGCTTCCTAGCGGGAGCAAGGGATACGCAGTATTTT.

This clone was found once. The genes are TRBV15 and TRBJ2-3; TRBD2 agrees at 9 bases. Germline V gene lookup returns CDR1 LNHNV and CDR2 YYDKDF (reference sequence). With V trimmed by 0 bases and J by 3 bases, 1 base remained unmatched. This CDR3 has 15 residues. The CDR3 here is CATSREREGTDTQYF. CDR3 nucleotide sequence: TGTGCCACCAGCAGAGAGCGGGAGGGTACAGATACGCAGTATTTT.

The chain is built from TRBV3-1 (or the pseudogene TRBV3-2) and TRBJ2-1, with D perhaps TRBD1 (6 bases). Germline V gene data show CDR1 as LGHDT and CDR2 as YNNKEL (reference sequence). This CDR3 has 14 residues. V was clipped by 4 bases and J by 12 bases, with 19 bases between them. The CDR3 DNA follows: TGTGCCAGCAGCCGCTCGACGTCGGGGACACCGCAGTTCTTC. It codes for CASSRSTSGTPQFF.

CDR3: CATSILFRTEAFF. CDR3 coding DNA: TGTGCCACCAGCATTCTCTTCAGGACTGAAGCTTTCTTT. The chain uses TRBV15 and TRBJ1-1; D unclear. CDR1 is LNHNV and CDR2 is YYDKDF in the germline V gene (reference sequence). There are 13 residues in the CDR3. Trimming stripped 4 bases from V and 5 bases from J, with 11 bases between.

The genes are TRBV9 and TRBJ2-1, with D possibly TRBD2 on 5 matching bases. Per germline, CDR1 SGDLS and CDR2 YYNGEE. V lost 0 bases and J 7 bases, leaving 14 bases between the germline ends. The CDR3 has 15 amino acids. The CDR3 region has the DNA TGTGCCAGCAGCGTAGAGGTAGCGTTAAGGAATGAGCAGTTCTTC. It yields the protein CASSVEVALRNEQFF.